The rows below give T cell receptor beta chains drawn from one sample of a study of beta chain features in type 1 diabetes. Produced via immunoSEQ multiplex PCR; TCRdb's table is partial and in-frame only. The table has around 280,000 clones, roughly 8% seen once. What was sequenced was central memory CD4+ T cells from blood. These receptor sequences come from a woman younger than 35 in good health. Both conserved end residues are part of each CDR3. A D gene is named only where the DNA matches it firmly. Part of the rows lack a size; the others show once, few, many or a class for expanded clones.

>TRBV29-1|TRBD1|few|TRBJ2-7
CSVARGQTYEQYF
TGCAGCGTTGCTAGGGGACAGACCTACGAGCAGTACTTC
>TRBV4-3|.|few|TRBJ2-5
CASSKGQGQETQYF
TGCGCCAGCAGTAAAGGGCAGGGTCAGGAGACCCAGTACTTC
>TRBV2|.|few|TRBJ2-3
CASNGGSSTDTQYF
TGTGCCAGCAACGGGGGATCTAGCACAGATACGCAGTATTTT
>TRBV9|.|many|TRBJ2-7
CASIPTGERGRERSLGQYF
TGTGCCAGCATACCAACAGGCGAAAGAGGACGGGAGAGGAGTCTGGGGCAGTACTTC
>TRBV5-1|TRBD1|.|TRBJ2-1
CASSFTDDRANEQFF
TGCGCCAGCAGCTTCACGGATGACAGGGCAAATGAGCAGTTCTTC
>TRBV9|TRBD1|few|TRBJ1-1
CASSALTGKAQNTEAFF
TGTGCCAGCAGCGCCCTGACAGGGAAAGCCCAGAACACTGAAGCTTTCTTT
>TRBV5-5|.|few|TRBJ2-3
CASRPGGTPTSDTQYF
TGTGCCAGCAGGCCTGGCGGGACACCAACCTCAGATACGCAGTATTTT
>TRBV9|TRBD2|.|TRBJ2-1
CASSASPGLANNNEQFF
TGTGCCAGCAGCGCTTCGCCGGGACTAGCGAACAACAATGAGCAGTTCTTC
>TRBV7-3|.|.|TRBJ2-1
CASSLGAGPRGLWFF
TGTGCCAGCAGCTTAGGGGCGGGTCCCCGGGGCCTGTGGTTCTTC
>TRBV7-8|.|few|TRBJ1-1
CASSLIRAEGEAFF
TGTGCCAGCAGCTTAATAAGGGCGGAAGGCGAAGCTTTCTTT
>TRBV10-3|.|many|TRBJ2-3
CATADGSSTDTQYF
TGTGCCACCGCGGACGGCTCTAGCACAGATACGCAGTATTTT
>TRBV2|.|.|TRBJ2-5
CASSVQRPKYF
TGTGCCAGCAGTGTACAGCGGCCTAAGTACTTC
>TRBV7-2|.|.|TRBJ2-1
CASSLGTPLSEQFF
TGTGCCAGCAGCTTAGGGACCCCCTTATCTGAGCAGTTCTTC
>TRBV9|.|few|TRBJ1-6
CASSEGPNNSPLHF
TGTGCCAGCAGCGAGGGACCGAACAATTCACCCCTCCACTTT
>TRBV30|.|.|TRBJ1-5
CAWSVLGSQPQHF
TGTGCCTGGAGTGTATTAGGTAGTCAGCCCCAGCATTTT
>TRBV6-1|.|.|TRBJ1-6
CASNLGTANSPLHF
TGTGCCAGCAACCTTGGGACCGCTAATTCACCCCTCCACTTT
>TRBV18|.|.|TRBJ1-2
CASSPLGGELYGYTF
TGTGCCAGCTCACCACTAGGAGGCGAACTTTATGGCTACACCTTC
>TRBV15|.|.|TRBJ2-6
CATRRGSGANVLTF
TGTGCCACCAGAAGGGGCTCTGGGGCCAACGTCCTGACTTTC
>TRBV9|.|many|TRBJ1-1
CASSVIGGVAFF
TGTGCCAGCAGCGTGATTGGGGGGGTGGCTTTCTTT
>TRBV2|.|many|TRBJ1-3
CASSETETSGNTIYF
TGTGCCAGCAGTGAAACAGAAACCTCTGGAAACACCATATATTTT
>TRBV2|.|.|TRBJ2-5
CASSEGVGGTQYF
TGTGCCAGCAGTGAAGGGGTAGGGGGGACCCAGTACTTC
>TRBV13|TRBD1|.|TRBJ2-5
CASSSRDRLQETQYF
TGTGCCAGCAGCTCCCGGGACAGACTCCAAGAGACCCAGTACTTC
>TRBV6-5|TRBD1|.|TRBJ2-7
CASSKDRSSYEQYF
TGTGCCAGCAGCAAGGACAGGAGCTCCTACGAGCAGTACTTC
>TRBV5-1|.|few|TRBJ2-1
CASSLETYNEQFF
TGCGCCAGCAGCTTGGAGACCTACAATGAGCAGTTCTTC